This T cell receptor (beta chain) stems from a study of blood T cell repertoires in COVID-19. Study-wide context: T cells, B-cell-depleted T cells, or PBMCs provided the cDNA or gDNA that served as material.

With 2 bases removed from V and 5 bases from J, the gap between germline ends came to 13 bases. The CDR3 has 15 residues. CDR1 is SGHKS and CDR2 is YYEKEE in the germline V gene (reference sequence). In the authors' workflow: Researchers report that nucleated cell counts were estimated from reference gene primer amplification. TCRdb's table, derived via immunoSEQ multiplex PCR, lists solely in-frame clones and lacks some. That table is the source of V, J and clone size, and D and trimming were worked out from the DNA. This sample yields hundreds of thousands of clones, of which 89% are seen a single time; about 1% belongs to the top ten.

This clonotype was sampled from a man aged 18-30 years with COVID-19, enrolled during active disease. V is TRBV5-5 and J is TRBJ1-4, with D unclear. The sample taken for sequencing was peripheral blood. CDR3 DNA: TGTGCCAGCAGCTTACAAGCGGCTTTAAATGAAAAACTGTTTTTT. Its protein product is CASSLQAALNEKLFF.